This TCR beta chain is from a study of blood T cell repertoires in COVID-19 (TCRdb year 2020). The study in broad terms: Samples covering the acute and convalescent phases of COVID-19 were provided by collaborators in the United States, Italy and Spain. A de-identified subject ID, COVID-19 status, age in years and sex were almost always included in the sample metadata. The material from the prospective study consisted of cDNA or gDNA derived from T cells, B-cell-depleted T cells, or PBMCs. Where HLA class I and class II types were available, the types were taken from metadata supplied by the sample provider, not from assay-based typing. Subjects who had been exposed to COVID-19, were actively infected with it, or had recovered from it provided the deeply sampled blood TCRbeta repertoires that made up the dataset. The samples were drawn from the first 160 participants of the ongoing ImmuneRACE study and from over a thousand subjects provided by 6 global collaborators. The repertoires were released in a freely available public database intended as a resource for research on the immune response to SARS-CoV-2.

About this clone: The specificity of this receptor is unknown. No base quality values were provided; no much bigger clone lies one nucleotide off.

V is reduced by 4 bases and J by 9 bases, leaving a spacing of 16 bases between them. Per the germline V gene (reference sequence), MNHEY is the CDR1 and SMNVEV is the CDR2. From its cysteine to its phenylalanine, the CDR3 spans 14 amino acids. Of the read, only the CDR3 DNA is kept; its 42 bases are in frame from base 1. Whole blood was collected in K2EDTA tubes by collaborating institutions according to the institutions' own protocols. For TCRbeta analysis, collaborator samples were shipped as frozen whole blood, as isolated PBMCs, or as DNA extracted from either sample type. The immunoSEQ Assay, a bias-controlled multiplex PCR, was used to amplify TCRbeta CDR3 regions from genomic DNA. As for how the authors treated the data: The number of nucleated cells in each sample was estimated by amplification of reference gene primers within the assay. Sequence reads were collapsed and filtered to measure the absolute abundance of every unique TCRbeta CDR3 rearrangement. Productive Simpson clonality was computed per sample as the square root of Simpson's diversity index over productive rearrangements. Drawn from immuneACCESS, this table holds only the in-frame rearrangements with V and J called that TCRdb kept. Clones are partly lost; checked studies trace under half to an unresolved V gene and leave the rest unexplained. V and J calls and clone size are given by that table; D and trimming were obtained from the DNA. Present in this sample are around 380,000 clones, approximately 80% of which were seen just once. The ten largest clonotypes hold about 1% of the sample.

Broader findings and caveats from the paper: The quantity of clinical and demographic metadata differed by source and by participant and was supplied without curation.

In this chain, TRBV27 is recombined with TRBJ1-5, with no confidently assigned D gene. The sample comprised peripheral blood. This TCR was recovered from a human donor with acute or convalescent COVID-19. The donor label of this sample is uncertain. The encoded CDR3 is CASSSQASGWPQHF. The nucleotides are TGTGCCAGCAGTTCGCAAGCCTCTGGTTGGCCCCAGCATTTT.